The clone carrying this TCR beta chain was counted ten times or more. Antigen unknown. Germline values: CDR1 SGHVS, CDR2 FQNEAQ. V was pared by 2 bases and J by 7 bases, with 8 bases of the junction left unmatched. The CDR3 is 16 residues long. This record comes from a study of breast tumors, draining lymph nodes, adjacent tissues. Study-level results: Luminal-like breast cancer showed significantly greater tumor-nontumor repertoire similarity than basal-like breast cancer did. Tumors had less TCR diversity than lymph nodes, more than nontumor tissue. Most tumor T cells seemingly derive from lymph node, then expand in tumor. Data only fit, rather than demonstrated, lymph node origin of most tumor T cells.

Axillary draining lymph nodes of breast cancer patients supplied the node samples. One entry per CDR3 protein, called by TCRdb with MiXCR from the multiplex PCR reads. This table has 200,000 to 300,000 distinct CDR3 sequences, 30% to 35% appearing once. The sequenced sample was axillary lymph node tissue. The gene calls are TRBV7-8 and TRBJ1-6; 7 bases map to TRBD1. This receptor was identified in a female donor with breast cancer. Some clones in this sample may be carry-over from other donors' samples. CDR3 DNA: TGTGCCAGCAGCTTAACTCGGACAGGAAGCAATTCACCCCTCCACTTT. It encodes CASSLTRTGSNSPLHF.